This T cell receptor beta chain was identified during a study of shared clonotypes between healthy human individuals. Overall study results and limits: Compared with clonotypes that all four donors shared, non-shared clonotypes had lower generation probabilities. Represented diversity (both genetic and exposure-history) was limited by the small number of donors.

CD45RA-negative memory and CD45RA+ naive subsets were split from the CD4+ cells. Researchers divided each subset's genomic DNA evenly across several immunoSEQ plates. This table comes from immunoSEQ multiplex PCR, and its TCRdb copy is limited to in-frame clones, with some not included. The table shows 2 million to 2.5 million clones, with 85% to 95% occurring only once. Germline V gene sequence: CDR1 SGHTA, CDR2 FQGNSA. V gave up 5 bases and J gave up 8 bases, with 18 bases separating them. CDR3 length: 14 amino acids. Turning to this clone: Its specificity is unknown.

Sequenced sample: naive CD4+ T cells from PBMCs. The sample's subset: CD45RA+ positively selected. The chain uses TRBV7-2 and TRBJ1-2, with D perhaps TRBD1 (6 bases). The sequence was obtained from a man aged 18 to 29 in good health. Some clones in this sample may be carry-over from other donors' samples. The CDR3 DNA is TGTGCCAGCAGCCTAAAAATGCAGGGGCTGGGCTACACCTTC. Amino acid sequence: CASSLKMQGLGYTF.